The rows below give T cell receptor beta chains drawn from one sample of a study of blood T cell repertoires in COVID-19. Method: immunoSEQ multiplex PCR; TCRdb's copy keeps in-frame clones and lacks some. The sample includes 360,000 or so clones, 90% of them seen just once. Source material: peripheral blood. The receptors stem from a young man with active or convalescent COVID-19. CDR3s include the opening cysteine and the closing phenylalanine or tryptophan. A D gene is named only where the DNA matches it firmly. A row's size may be missing; if present it is once, few, many or a size class.

V gene: TRBV6-1
J gene: TRBJ2-5
clone size: NA
D gene: NA
CDR3 protein: CASSENRDQETQYF
CDR3 DNA: TGTGCCAGCAGTGAGAACAGGGACCAAGAGACCCAGTACTTC

V gene: TRBV2
J gene: TRBJ1-1
clone size: NA
D gene: NA
CDR3 protein: CASLGQTNTEAFF
CDR3 DNA: TGTGCCAGCCTAGGACAGACGAACACTGAAGCTTTCTTT

V gene: TRBV3-1/TRBV3-2
J gene: TRBJ1-2
clone size: NA
D gene: NA
CDR3 protein: CASSQDRGASGYTF
CDR3 DNA: TGTGCCAGCAGCCAAGATCGGGGGGCGTCTGGCTACACCTTC

V gene: TRBV6-2/TRBV6-3
J gene: TRBJ2-5
clone size: NA
D gene: NA
CDR3 protein: CASSYYREVEETQYF
CDR3 DNA: TGTGCCAGCAGTTACTACAGGGAAGTTGAAGAGACCCAGTACTTC

V gene: TRBV10-3
J gene: TRBJ1-2
clone size: NA
D gene: NA
CDR3 protein: CAISDPGTDYGYTF
CDR3 DNA: TGTGCCATCAGTGACCCCGGTACTGACTATGGCTACACCTTC

V gene: TRBV28
J gene: TRBJ1-2
clone size: NA
D gene: NA
CDR3 protein: CASSLPARQPSEGYGYTF
CDR3 DNA: TGTGCCAGCAGTTTACCCGCGCGACAGCCATCTGAAGGCTATGGCTACACCTTC

V gene: TRBV28
J gene: TRBJ1-2
clone size: NA
D gene: NA
CDR3 protein: CASRLHSGQRPPNYGYTF
CDR3 DNA: TGTGCCAGCAGACTACATTCGGGACAACGACCACCTAACTATGGCTACACCTTC

V gene: TRBV11-2
J gene: TRBJ2-5
clone size: NA
D gene: NA
CDR3 protein: CASSLDYRYQETQYF
CDR3 DNA: TGTGCCAGCAGCCTCGACTACCGGTACCAAGAGACCCAGTACTTC

V gene: TRBV28
J gene: TRBJ1-5
clone size: NA
D gene: TRBD1
CDR3 protein: CASSTQGGSNQPQHF
CDR3 DNA: TGTGCCAGCAGTACACAGGGGGGTAGCAATCAGCCCCAGCATTTT

V gene: TRBV11-2
J gene: TRBJ1-4
clone size: NA
D gene: NA
CDR3 protein: CASSLVNYEKLFF
CDR3 DNA: TGTGCCAGCAGCTTAGTGAACTATGAAAAACTGTTTTTT

V gene: TRBV28
J gene: TRBJ2-1
clone size: NA
D gene: TRBD2
CDR3 protein: CASSGAGGLYNEQFF
CDR3 DNA: TGTGCCAGCAGTGGAGCGGGAGGCCTCTACAATGAGCAGTTCTTC

V gene: TRBV6-5
J gene: TRBJ1-2
clone size: NA
D gene: NA
CDR3 protein: CASRPRGYGYTF
CDR3 DNA: TGTGCCAGCAGACCGCGGGGCTATGGCTACACCTTC

V gene: TRBV6-2/TRBV6-3
J gene: TRBJ2-7
clone size: NA
D gene: NA
CDR3 protein: CASSPRRYEQYF
CDR3 DNA: TGTGCCAGCAGTCCGCGAAGATACGAGCAGTACTTC

V gene: TRBV7-9
J gene: TRBJ1-1
clone size: NA
D gene: NA
CDR3 protein: CASSLDGGTEAFF
CDR3 DNA: TGTGCCAGCAGCTTAGACGGGGGCACTGAAGCTTTCTTT

V gene: TRBV19
J gene: TRBJ1-5
clone size: NA
D gene: NA
CDR3 protein: CASFEGGGDHQPQHF
CDR3 DNA: TGTGCCAGCTTTGAGGGTGGAGGGGATCATCAGCCCCAGCATTTT

V gene: TRBV6-5
J gene: TRBJ2-5
clone size: NA
D gene: TRBD1
CDR3 protein: CASRRQGWRETQYF
CDR3 DNA: TGTGCCAGCAGGCGACAGGGATGGCGGGAGACCCAGTACTTC

V gene: TRBV20-1
J gene: TRBJ2-7
clone size: NA
D gene: NA
CDR3 protein: CSARSYEQYF
CDR3 DNA: TGCAGTGCTAGATCATACGAGCAGTACTTC

V gene: TRBV14
J gene: TRBJ1-2
clone size: NA
D gene: NA
CDR3 protein: CASSQDRGYGYTF
CDR3 DNA: TGTGCCAGCAGCCAAGATCGGGGCTATGGCTACACCTTC

V gene: TRBV4-3
J gene: TRBJ2-3
clone size: NA
D gene: TRBD1
CDR3 protein: CASSPTGTGWTDTQYF
CDR3 DNA: TGCGCCAGCAGCCCAACCGGGACAGGGTGGACAGATACGCAGTATTTT

V gene: TRBV5-4
J gene: TRBJ2-7
clone size: once
D gene: NA
CDR3 protein: CASSLRLEGGSEQYF
CDR3 DNA: TGTGCCAGCAGCTTGCGGCTCGAGGGAGGTTCCGAGCAGTACTTC

V gene: TRBV6-5
J gene: TRBJ1-5
clone size: NA
D gene: NA
CDR3 protein: CASSYGGGGQPQHF
CDR3 DNA: TGTGCCAGCAGTTACGGGGGAGGAGGTCAGCCCCAGCATTTT

V gene: TRBV4-2
J gene: TRBJ2-3
clone size: once
D gene: NA
CDR3 protein: CASEGGGPDTQYF
CDR3 DNA: TGTGCCAGCGAGGGCGGGGGCCCAGATACGCAGTATTTT

V gene: TRBV4-1
J gene: TRBJ2-7
clone size: NA
D gene: TRBD1
CDR3 protein: CASSQERQGAFYEQYF
CDR3 DNA: TGCGCCAGCAGCCAAGAACGGCAGGGGGCTTTCTACGAGCAGTACTTC

V gene: TRBV2
J gene: TRBJ2-1
clone size: NA
D gene: TRBD1
CDR3 protein: CASSGGQEYNEQFF
CDR3 DNA: TGTGCCAGCAGCGGGGGACAGGAGTACAATGAGCAGTTCTTC

V gene: TRBV6-1
J gene: TRBJ2-3
clone size: NA
D gene: TRBD2
CDR3 protein: CASSENSGGPINTQYF
CDR3 DNA: TGTGCCAGCAGTGAAAATAGCGGGGGTCCCATTAATACGCAGTATTTT

V gene: TRBV19
J gene: TRBJ1-1
clone size: NA
D gene: TRBD1
CDR3 protein: CASSKTGGMGTEAFF
CDR3 DNA: TGTGCCAGTAGTAAGACAGGGGGCATGGGCACTGAAGCTTTCTTT

V gene: TRBV28
J gene: TRBJ1-2
clone size: NA
D gene: NA
CDR3 protein: CASSSLSGMSYGYTF
CDR3 DNA: TGTGCCAGCAGTTCACTCTCGGGGATGTCCTATGGCTACACCTTC

V gene: TRBV19
J gene: TRBJ2-7
clone size: NA
D gene: NA
CDR3 protein: CASSIFGSGLGVEQYF
CDR3 DNA: TGTGCCAGTAGTATCTTCGGATCAGGGCTTGGGGTAGAGCAGTACTTC

V gene: TRBV28
J gene: TRBJ2-2
clone size: NA
D gene: NA
CDR3 protein: CASSIRTDYTGELFF
CDR3 DNA: TGTGCCAGCAGTATTAGGACAGACTACACCGGGGAGCTGTTTTTT

V gene: TRBV7-2
J gene: TRBJ1-1
clone size: once
D gene: NA
CDR3 protein: CASSPSYNTEAFF
CDR3 DNA: TGTGCCAGCAGCCCATCCTACAACACTGAAGCTTTCTTT

V gene: TRBV6-5
J gene: TRBJ1-2
clone size: NA
D gene: NA
CDR3 protein: CASSYSGLASYGYTF
CDR3 DNA: TGTGCCAGCAGTTACTCGGGTCTAGCTAGCTATGGCTACACCTTC

V gene: TRBV4-3
J gene: TRBJ2-1
clone size: NA
D gene: TRBD2
CDR3 protein: CASSQDAQLAVSYNEQFF
CDR3 DNA: TGCGCCAGCAGCCAAGATGCCCAACTAGCGGTCTCCTACAATGAGCAGTTCTTC

V gene: TRBV5-5
J gene: TRBJ1-3
clone size: NA
D gene: NA
CDR3 protein: CASSSYRENTIYF
CDR3 DNA: TGTGCCAGCAGCTCCTACAGGGAAAACACCATATATTTT

V gene: TRBV28
J gene: TRBJ1-2
clone size: NA
D gene: TRBD1
CDR3 protein: CASSIHRTGTNYGYTF
CDR3 DNA: TGTGCCAGCAGTATTCATCGGACAGGGACTAACTATGGCTACACCTTC

V gene: TRBV6-2/TRBV6-3
J gene: TRBJ1-2
clone size: NA
D gene: TRBD1
CDR3 protein: CASSRNRGQGNYGYTF
CDR3 DNA: TGTGCCAGCAGCCGTAACCGGGGACAGGGAAACTATGGCTACACCTTC

V gene: TRBV7-3
J gene: TRBJ2-7
clone size: NA
D gene: NA
CDR3 protein: CASSLYGGGEQYF
CDR3 DNA: TGTGCCAGCAGCTTATATGGGGGCGGGGAGCAGTACTTC

V gene: TRBV27
J gene: TRBJ2-4
clone size: NA
D gene: TRBD2
CDR3 protein: CASSFFGGDIQYF
CDR3 DNA: TGTGCCAGCAGTTTTTTTGGGGGGGACATTCAGTACTTC

V gene: TRBV4-2
J gene: TRBJ1-2
clone size: NA
D gene: NA
CDR3 protein: CASSLGGGSDGYTF
CDR3 DNA: TGTGCCAGCAGCCTGGGCGGGGGGTCTGATGGCTACACCTTC

V gene: TRBV7-8
J gene: TRBJ1-4
clone size: NA
D gene: TRBD1
CDR3 protein: CASSLTGTANEKLFF
CDR3 DNA: TGTGCCAGCAGCCTAACCGGGACAGCTAATGAAAAACTGTTTTTT

V gene: TRBV7-2
J gene: TRBJ2-7
clone size: NA
D gene: NA
CDR3 protein: CASSPTGEVTYEQYF
CDR3 DNA: TGTGCCAGCAGCCCGACAGGCGAAGTAACTTACGAGCAGTACTTC

V gene: TRBV6-5
J gene: TRBJ2-2
clone size: once
D gene: TRBD1
CDR3 protein: CASSYWDRVNTGELFF
CDR3 DNA: TGTGCCAGCAGTTACTGGGACAGGGTCAACACCGGGGAGCTGTTTTTT

V gene: TRBV6-2/TRBV6-3
J gene: TRBJ1-5
clone size: NA
D gene: TRBD1
CDR3 protein: CASSSPQGRQPQHF
CDR3 DNA: TGTGCCAGCAGTTCACCACAGGGGAGACAGCCCCAGCATTTT

V gene: TRBV5-8
J gene: TRBJ1-1
clone size: NA
D gene: NA
CDR3 protein: CASSPTVVAFF
CDR3 DNA: TGTGCCAGCAGCCCGACAGTAGTAGCTTTCTTT

V gene: TRBV6-5
J gene: TRBJ2-7
clone size: NA
D gene: TRBD1
CDR3 protein: CASSPAGTGKGEQYF
CDR3 DNA: TGTGCCAGCAGCCCCGCCGGGACAGGGAAGGGCGAGCAGTACTTC

V gene: TRBV11-3
J gene: TRBJ2-3
clone size: once
D gene: NA
CDR3 protein: CASRGGSTDTQYF
CDR3 DNA: TGTGCCAGCAGGGGCGGGAGCACAGATACGCAGTATTTT

V gene: TRBV29-1
J gene: TRBJ2-5
clone size: NA
D gene: NA
CDR3 protein: CSVLGQEETQYF
CDR3 DNA: TGCAGCGTTTTGGGTCAGGAAGAGACCCAGTACTTC

V gene: TRBV10-2
J gene: TRBJ1-4
clone size: NA
D gene: NA
CDR3 protein: CASSESGWQGNEKLFF
CDR3 DNA: TGCGCCAGCAGTGAGTCGGGTTGGCAGGGGAATGAAAAACTGTTTTTT

V gene: TRBV11-2
J gene: TRBJ1-5
clone size: NA
D gene: NA
CDR3 protein: CASSSNPTDQPQHF
CDR3 DNA: TGTGCCAGCAGCTCAAATCCTACTGATCAGCCCCAGCATTTT

V gene: TRBV28
J gene: TRBJ1-2
clone size: once
D gene: NA
CDR3 protein: CASILNRGGYGYTF
CDR3 DNA: TGTGCCAGCATATTGAACCGGGGGGGCTATGGCTACACCTTC

V gene: TRBV9
J gene: TRBJ2-7
clone size: NA
D gene: NA
CDR3 protein: CASSESAHSYEQYF
CDR3 DNA: TGTGCCAGCAGCGAAAGCGCACATTCCTACGAGCAGTACTTC

V gene: TRBV7-6
J gene: TRBJ2-7
clone size: NA
D gene: NA
CDR3 protein: CASSGWTGERESTYEQYF
CDR3 DNA: TGTGCCAGCAGCGGATGGACAGGAGAGCGGGAGTCGACCTACGAGCAGTACTTC

V gene: TRBV9
J gene: TRBJ2-3
clone size: NA
D gene: TRBD1
CDR3 protein: CASSSGTGLTDTQYF
CDR3 DNA: TGTGCCAGCAGCTCCGGGACAGGGTTAACGGATACGCAGTATTTT

V gene: TRBV11-2
J gene: TRBJ2-7
clone size: NA
D gene: NA
CDR3 protein: CASSLIRAAYEQYF
CDR3 DNA: TGTGCCAGCAGCTTAATCAGGGCTGCCTACGAGCAGTACTTC

V gene: TRBV27
J gene: TRBJ2-7
clone size: NA
D gene: TRBD2
CDR3 protein: CASSFSASGSIYEQYF
CDR3 DNA: TGTGCCAGCAGTTTTTCGGCTAGCGGGAGTATTTACGAGCAGTACTTC